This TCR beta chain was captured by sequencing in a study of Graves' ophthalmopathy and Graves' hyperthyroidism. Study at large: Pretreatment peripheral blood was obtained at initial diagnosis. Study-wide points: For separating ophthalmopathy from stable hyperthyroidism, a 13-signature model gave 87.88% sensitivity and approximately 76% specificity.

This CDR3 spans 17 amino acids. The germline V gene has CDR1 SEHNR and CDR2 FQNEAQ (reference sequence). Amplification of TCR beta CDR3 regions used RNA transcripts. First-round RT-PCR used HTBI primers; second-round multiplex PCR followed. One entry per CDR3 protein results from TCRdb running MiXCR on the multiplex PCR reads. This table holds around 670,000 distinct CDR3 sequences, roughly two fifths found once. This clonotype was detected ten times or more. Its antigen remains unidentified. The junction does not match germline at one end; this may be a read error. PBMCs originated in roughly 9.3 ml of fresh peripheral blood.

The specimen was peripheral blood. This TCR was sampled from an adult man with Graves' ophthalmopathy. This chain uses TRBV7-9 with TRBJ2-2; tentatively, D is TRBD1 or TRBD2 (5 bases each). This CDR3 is CASSQDWDGRNTGELFF. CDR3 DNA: TGCGCCAGCAGCCAAGATTGGGACGGACGCAACACCGGGGAGCTGTTTTTT.